What follows describes a single T cell receptor beta chain. As yet, its antigen is unknown. This sample is part of a study of response to subunit inactivated influenza vaccine. Study observations and caveats: The authors suggested that every seasonal influenza vaccination recruits few new T cells.

One entry per CDR3 protein, called by TCRdb with MiXCR from the RT-PCR reads. The table has roughly 570,000 distinct CDR3 sequences, around 13% seen once; the top ten hold around 14%. The CDR3 is 14 amino acids. Germline V gene sequence: CDR1 LGHNA, CDR2 YNFKEQ. Deletions cut 0 bases from V and 10 bases from J, with 10 bases between. V is TRBV4-2 and J is TRBJ1-6; D is unclear. The clonotype originates from a man in his fifties or sixties who received an inactivated influenza vaccine. Here the sequenced sample was PBMCs from blood, taken around seven weeks after vaccination. The CDR3 is CASSQEVNESPLHF. CDR3 bases: TGTGCCAGCAGCCAAGAGGTCAACGAATCACCCCTCCACTTT.